The rows below give T cell receptor beta chains drawn from one sample of a study of cytomegalovirus exposure and HLA in healthy donors. The assay was immunoSEQ multiplex PCR, and TCRdb's table has in-frame clones only and misses some. This sample carries 150,000 to 200,000 clones, around nine tenths of them seen once, and the ten largest clones take around 3%. The sample taken for sequencing was PBMCs. The receptors derive from a man between 18 and 29 years old in good health and CMV-seronegative. CDR3s include the opening cysteine and the closing phenylalanine or tryptophan. The order of the fields is V gene, J gene, clone size, D gene, CDR3 DNA, CDR3 protein. D genes are given only for firm matches. The size field is filled for only some rows; it gives once, few, many or a size class.

V: TRBV4-1; J: TRBJ2-3; size: NA; D: TRBD1; DNA: TGCGCCAGCAGCCCCCGGGACAGGGGGACAGATACGCAGTATTTT; CDR3: CASSPRDRGTDTQYF
V: TRBV9; J: TRBJ1-2; size: NA; D: NA; DNA: TGTGCCAGCAGCCCAGAGCAGGCTATCTATGGCTACACCTTC; CDR3: CASSPEQAIYGYTF
V: TRBV27; J: TRBJ1-1; size: NA; D: NA; DNA: TGTGCCAGCTGGGGCGCGAGGAAAATCTCGAACACTGAAGCTTTCTTT; CDR3: CASWGARKISNTEAFF
V: TRBV19; J: TRBJ2-2; size: NA; D: TRBD2; DNA: TGTGCCAGTAGTATGCAAGCGGGGGGTACCGGGGAGCTGTTTTTT; CDR3: CASSMQAGGTGELFF
V: TRBV28; J: TRBJ1-2; size: few; D: TRBD1; DNA: TGTGCCAGCAAGACAGGGATGGACTATGGCTACACCTTC; CDR3: CASKTGMDYGYTF
V: TRBV30; J: TRBJ1-2; size: NA; D: NA; DNA: TGTGCCTGGAATATATGGGGGAGGAACTATGGCTACACCTTC; CDR3: CAWNIWGRNYGYTF
V: TRBV27; J: TRBJ2-7; size: NA; D: NA; DNA: TGTGCCAGCAGCACTGGAGGATCAGACGAGCAGTACTTC; CDR3: CASSTGGSDEQYF
V: TRBV11-2; J: TRBJ1-2; size: NA; D: TRBD1; DNA: TGTGCCAGCAGCTCCCACAGGGGGTTAGACTATGGCTACACCTTC; CDR3: CASSSHRGLDYGYTF
V: TRBV7-6; J: TRBJ2-7; size: NA; D: NA; DNA: TGTGCCAGCAGCTCCCCGTTCGTACTCAAGAATCAGGACGAGCAGTACTTC; CDR3: CASSSPFVLKNQDEQYF
V: TRBV19; J: TRBJ1-5; size: once; D: NA; DNA: TGTGCCAGTAGTCACACCCGGGAAGGGTCCGCTTATCAGCCCCAGCATTTT; CDR3: CASSHTREGSAYQPQHF
V: TRBV18; J: TRBJ2-7; size: NA; D: TRBD1; DNA: TGTGCCAGCTCACCAATACAGGGGGCTAACGAGCAGTACTTC; CDR3: CASSPIQGANEQYF
V: TRBV2; J: TRBJ1-4; size: NA; D: TRBD1; DNA: TGTGCCAGCAGTGGAAAACGACAGGGGGGCGGAAAACTGTTTTTT; CDR3: CASSGKRQGGGKLFF
V: TRBV5-4; J: TRBJ2-5; size: few; D: NA; DNA: TGTGCCAGCAGCTTAGGGGGGGCAGAGACCCAGTACTTC; CDR3: CASSLGGAETQYF
V: TRBV7-6; J: TRBJ2-2; size: NA; D: NA; DNA: TGTGCCAGCAGCCCCCACCCGGGATATAACACCGGGGAGCTGTTTTTT; CDR3: CASSPHPGYNTGELFF
V: TRBV11-2; J: TRBJ1-5; size: NA; D: NA; DNA: TGTGCCAGCAGCTTGCAGGAGAGACAGACCCAGCATTTT; CDR3: CASSLQERQTQHF
V: TRBV19; J: TRBJ1-1; size: NA; D: NA; DNA: TGTGCCAGCCCTCAAGTAGACACTGAAGCTTTCTTT; CDR3: CASPQVDTEAFF
V: TRBV4-2; J: TRBJ1-2; size: NA; D: NA; DNA: TGTGCCAGCAGCCCCCAGGCCGGGGGGGGCGACTATGGCTACACCTTC; CDR3: CASSPQAGGGDYGYTF
V: TRBV6-6; J: TRBJ2-2; size: NA; D: NA; DNA: TGTGCCAGCAGACTACAGGGAACCGGGGAGCTGTTTTTT; CDR3: CASRLQGTGELFF
V: TRBV5-1; J: TRBJ1-5; size: NA; D: NA; DNA: TGCGCCAGCAGCTTGGGGTCAGGGACAAATCAGCCCCAGCATTTT; CDR3: CASSLGSGTNQPQHF
V: TRBV5-6; J: TRBJ1-1; size: NA; D: NA; DNA: TGTGCCAGCAGCCCAGGAGGTGGTCCTGAAGCTTTCTTT; CDR3: CASSPGGGPEAFF
V: TRBV23-1; J: TRBJ2-6; size: NA; D: NA; DNA: TGCGCCAGCAGTCATCCGGACAGCTGGGAAAACTACTCTGGGGCCAACGTCCTGACTTTC; CDR3: CASSHPDSWENYSGANVLTF
V: TRBV5-1; J: TRBJ2-6; size: NA; D: NA; DNA: TGCGCCAGCAGCTTGGGACGGAGCTCTGGGGCCAACGTCCTGACTTTC; CDR3: CASSLGRSSGANVLTF
V: TRBV28; J: TRBJ1-2; size: NA; D: TRBD1; DNA: TGTGCCACCCGGGACAGGGGTGTAGGCTACACCTTC; CDR3: CATRDRGVGYTF
V: TRBV5-4; J: TRBJ2-2; size: NA; D: TRBD1; DNA: TGTGCCAGCAGCTCCCCGGGACAGGGCTCTAACACCGGGGAGCTGTTTTTT; CDR3: CASSSPGQGSNTGELFF
V: TRBV25-1; J: TRBJ1-1; size: few; D: TRBD1; DNA: TGTGCCAGCAGTGAATCCTCCGGGACAGGGGTGACTGAAGCTTTCTTT; CDR3: CASSESSGTGVTEAFF
V: TRBV7-9; J: TRBJ1-2; size: NA; D: NA; DNA: TGTGCCAGCAGCCCCCTTGCGGGGGGCCTTAGCTATGGCTACACCTTC; CDR3: CASSPLAGGLSYGYTF
V: TRBV28; J: TRBJ1-2; size: few; D: NA; DNA: TGTGCCAGCAGTTTCCGGGGGGAGGGTGGCTACACCTTC; CDR3: CASSFRGEGGYTF
V: TRBV4-1; J: TRBJ2-5; size: NA; D: NA; DNA: TGCGCCAGCAGCCAAGTTTTAGTTCTGGCGGGGCTGAAGTACTTC; CDR3: CASSQVLVLAGLKYF
V: TRBV28; J: TRBJ2-2; size: once; D: TRBD2; DNA: TGTGCCAGCACCATATGGGGCGGGAGGGACACCGGGGAGCTGTTTTTT; CDR3: CASTIWGGRDTGELFF
V: TRBV29-1; J: TRBJ2-1; size: NA; D: NA; DNA: TGCAGCGTTTTGCTGGGGCCAAACAATGAGCAGTTCTTC; CDR3: CSVLLGPNNEQFF
V: TRBV7-9; J: TRBJ1-1; size: once; D: NA; DNA: TGTGCCAGCAGCTTCGACAGAAAAGCTTTCTTT; CDR3: CASSFDRKAFF
V: TRBV4-1; J: TRBJ2-2; size: NA; D: NA; DNA: TGCGCCAGCAGCCAAGAAGCCCACGGGTTGAACACCGGGGAGCTGTTTTTT; CDR3: CASSQEAHGLNTGELFF
V: TRBV5-4; J: TRBJ2-1; size: NA; D: TRBD2; DNA: TGTGCCAGCAGCTTAAGGACTAGCGGATCCTACAATGAGCAGTTCTTC; CDR3: CASSLRTSGSYNEQFF
V: TRBV6-5; J: TRBJ2-5; size: NA; D: TRBD2; DNA: TGTGCCAGCAGTTACTCCCCGGGGGGGATCCAAGAGACCCAGTACTTC; CDR3: CASSYSPGGIQETQYF
V: TRBV5-5; J: TRBJ2-2; size: NA; D: NA; DNA: TGTGCCAGCAGCTTGGTACTTCATCCCGGGGAGCTGTTTTTT; CDR3: CASSLVLHPGELFF
V: TRBV30; J: TRBJ2-3; size: NA; D: TRBD2; DNA: TGTGCCTGGAGTGTACCCGGGACTAGCGGGAGGGAAAGTAAGGCGATGGATACGCAGTATTTT; CDR3: CAWSVPGTSGRESKAMDTQYF
V: TRBV27; J: TRBJ2-5; size: NA; D: TRBD2; DNA: TGTGCCAGCAGCTGGGGGGGGGATGGAGAGACCCAGTACTTC; CDR3: CASSWGGDGETQYF
V: TRBV6-6; J: TRBJ2-1; size: NA; D: TRBD1; DNA: TGTGCCAGCAGTTACTCCGGGACAGGGAGATCTGAGCAGTTCTTC; CDR3: CASSYSGTGRSEQFF
V: TRBV5-5; J: TRBJ2-3; size: NA; D: NA; DNA: TGTGCCAGCAGCTGGACAAGCACAGATACGCAGTATTTT; CDR3: CASSWTSTDTQYF
V: TRBV11-3; J: TRBJ1-2; size: few; D: TRBD1; DNA: TGTGCCAGCAGCTTAGTCGTGGACAGGGGGCGGTGGTATGGCTACACCTTC; CDR3: CASSLVVDRGRWYGYTF